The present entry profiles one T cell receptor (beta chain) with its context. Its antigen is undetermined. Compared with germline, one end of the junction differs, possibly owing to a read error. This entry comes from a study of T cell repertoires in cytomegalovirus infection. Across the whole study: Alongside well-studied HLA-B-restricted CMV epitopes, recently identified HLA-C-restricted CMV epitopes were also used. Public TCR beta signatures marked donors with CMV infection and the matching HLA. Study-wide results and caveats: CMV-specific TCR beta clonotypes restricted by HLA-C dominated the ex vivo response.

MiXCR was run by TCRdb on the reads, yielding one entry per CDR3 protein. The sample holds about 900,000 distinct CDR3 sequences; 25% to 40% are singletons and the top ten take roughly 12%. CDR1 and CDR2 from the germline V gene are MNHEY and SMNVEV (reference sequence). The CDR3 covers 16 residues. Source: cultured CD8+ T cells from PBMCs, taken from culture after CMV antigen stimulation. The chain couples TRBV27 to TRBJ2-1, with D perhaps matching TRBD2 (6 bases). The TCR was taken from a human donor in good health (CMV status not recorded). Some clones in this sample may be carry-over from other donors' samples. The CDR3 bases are TGTGCCAGCGAGGCTCGCGTGGGACTCAGAAACAATGAGCAGTTGTTC. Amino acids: CASEARVGLRNNEQLF.